This T cell receptor beta chain was captured by sequencing in a study of T-cell memory formation after mild COVID-19. Study-wide points: Among clones peaking at day 37 in the second wave, SARS-CoV-2 specificity remained unconfirmed.

TCRdb re-analysed the 5' RACE reads in MiXCR, keeping a single row per CDR3 protein. The sample lists about 140,000 distinct CDR3 sequences, 15% to 20% occurring once. The CDR3 length is 14 residues. Germline values: CDR1 SGHDT, CDR2 YYEEEE. Trimming removed 3 bases from V and 8 bases from J; junction bases left unmatched: 5. In regard to this clonotype: Antigen unknown.

Sequencing was done on a sample of PBMCs or a T cell subset sorted from them (not recorded which). The gene calls are TRBV5-6 and TRBJ1-4; TRBD1 agrees at 9 bases. This receptor was obtained from an adult woman who had mild COVID-19 (a few samples of this study predate the infection). Cell type and time point are not known. DNA for the CDR3: TGTGCCAGCAGCTGGGGACAGGGCCCGGAAAAACTGTTTTTT. Its protein is CASSWGQGPEKLFF.